The present entry profiles one TCR beta chain with its context. The antigen is unknown. After removal of 1 base from V and 6 bases from J, the junction contained 6 bases not matched to a gene. The CDR3 length is 15 residues. Germline CDR1 reads SGHNT; CDR2 reads YYREEE (reference sequence). The donors were members of the validation cohort, which comprised 90 to 150 subjects and was separate from the first cohort of 666 subjects. The sample is drawn from a study of cytomegalovirus exposure and HLA in healthy donors. Turning to the study itself: Later analysis reported that the roughly 110 validation repertoires shared the platform of the approximately 670 first-cohort repertoires. General study points: Roughly 170 TCR beta chains were listed as cytomegalovirus-associated.

This table comes from immunoSEQ multiplex PCR, and its TCRdb copy is limited to in-frame clones, with some not included. The sample holds around 250,000 clones, 90% seen once. The sequenced sample consisted of PBMCs. V usage is TRBV5-4 and J usage is TRBJ2-3, with 9 bases aligning to TRBD2. This clonotype was sampled from a woman aged 18-29 years in good health and CMV-seronegative. The CDR3 spells CASSLSAGGEDTQYF. Here the CDR3 DNA reads TGTGCCAGCAGCTTGTCAGCGGGGGGAGAGGATACGCAGTATTTT.